Presented here are 11 T cell receptor beta chains from one specimen sequenced in a study of blood T cells in healthy people across ages. Primed by a sample-barcoded 5' primer and a J-beta primer mix, a second PCR proceeded for roughly 6 to 12 cycles. TCRdb recomputed calls from the 5' RACE reads with MiXCR, one row per CDR3 protein. The sample holds roughly 500,000 distinct CDR3 sequences, about 25% seen once. The sequencing input was blood. These TCRs come from a woman between 65 and 79 years old in good health.

The rearrangement links TRBV5-1 to TRBJ2-1; TRBD2 matches 10 bases. The V and J ends lost 2 bases and 5 bases, in that order; junction bases with no gene match: 4. Germline V gives CDR1 SGHRS, CDR2 YFSETQ. This CDR3 has 15 amino acids. The CDR3 here is CASSLLAGRHNEQFF. In nucleotides, the CDR3 is TGCGCCAGCAGCTTACTAGCGGGACGCCACAATGAGCAGTTCTTC.

The chain couples TRBV4-1 to TRBJ1-5; D is unresolved. This CDR3 is 16 amino acids long. Germline CDR1 reads MGHRA; CDR2 reads YSYEKL. V lost 0 bases and J lost 6, with 15 bases in between. As DNA, the CDR3 is TGCGCCAGCAGCCAAGAGGGGTCCCCTGTAAGTCAGCCCCAGCATTTT. This sequence encodes CASSQEGSPVSQPQHF.

In this sample, this clonotype turned up a few times. The chain employs TRBV4-2 and TRBJ2-3; possibly TRBD1 or TRBD2 for D (6 bases each). V lost 3 bases to trimming and J lost 4 bases, with 20 bases between them. The germline V gene encodes CDR1 LGHNA and CDR2 YNFKEQ. This CDR3 is 17 amino acids long. The CDR3 spells CASSQGTGGLYADTQYF. In nucleotides, the CDR3 is TGTGCCAGCAGCCAGGGGACTGGGGGGCTTTACGCAGATACGCAGTATTTT.

This clonotype was found a few times. V gene TRBV3-1 combines with J gene TRBJ2-7, with a possible D match to TRBD2 (7 bases). The germline V and J ends were trimmed by 3 bases and 5 bases, with 14 bases remaining between them. Germline assignment: CDR1 LGHDT and CDR2 YNNKEL (reference sequence). This CDR3 region has 14 residues. CDR3 loop: CASSQGGAHHEQYF. The CDR3 bases are TGTGCCAGCAGCCAGGGGGGGGCTCACCACGAGCAGTACTTC.

V gene TRBV29-1 combines with J gene TRBJ2-3, with 10 bases lining up with TRBD2. J lost 2 bases, V lost 3 bases, and 17 bases had no gene match. This CDR3 contains 19 residues. The germline gives CDR1 SQVTM, CDR2 ANQGSEA. DNA of the CDR3: TGCAGCGTTGACGGCCCAACCCCTTCTAGCGGGGGTTCCACAGATACGCAGTATTTT. Residues: CSVDGPTPSSGGSTDTQYF.

This clonotype was counted many times. V and J are TRBV7-3 and TRBJ2-1, with TRBD2 matching over 8 bases. CDR1 is SGHTA, CDR2 FQGTGA, per germline. V lost 0 bases to trimming and J lost 6 bases; unmatched junction nucleotides: 7. The CDR3 loop spans 16 amino acids. CDR3 protein: CASSLTGRGAFNEQFF. The CDR3 DNA sequence: TGTGCCAGCAGCTTAACAGGGCGGGGGGCCTTCAATGAGCAGTTCTTC.

The sample holds many counts of this clonotype. The gene calls are TRBV21-1 and TRBJ2-2; the DNA was not used to check the table's D call, TRBD2. TRBV21-1 is flagged as a pseudogene. This CDR3 is 18 amino acids long. CDR3 sequence: CASSKSSSAGRDTGELFF. CDR3 DNA sequence: TGTGCCAGCAGCAAAAGTAGTAGTGCGGGACGAGACACCGGGGAGCTGTTTTTT.

This clonotype was seen more than once but under ten times. CDR3 in amino acids: CASSIGDGTDTQYF. Written as DNA, the CDR3 is TGCGCCAGCAGCATAGGGGACGGCACAGATACGCAGTATTTT. The rearrangement links TRBV5-1 to TRBJ2-3, with D perhaps assigned TRBD1 or TRBD2 (5 bases each). V was clipped by 4 bases and J by 1 base, with 10 bases between them. Germline values: CDR1 SGHRS, CDR2 YFSETQ. This CDR3 is built from 14 residues. Filled out from reference TRBV5-1 and TRBJ2-3, the complete variable domain reads KAGVTQTPRYLIKTRGQQVTLSCSPISGHRSVSWYQQTPGQGLQFLFEYFSETQRNKGNFPGRFSGRQFSNSRSEMNVSTLELGDSALYLCASSIGDGTDTQYFGPGTRLTVL.

This clonotype appeared a few times. V is TRBV6-1 and J is TRBJ1-1, with D tentatively TRBD1 (6 bases). The CDR3 extends over 13 amino acids. The V gene lost 10 bases and the J gene lost 7 bases, with 19 bases spanning the gap. Per germline, CDR1 MNHNS and CDR2 SASEGT. CDR3 sequence: CATYRGGIGEAFF. CDR3 sequence (DNA): TGTGCCACCTATCGAGGGGGGATCGGTGAAGCTTTCTTT.

In its sample, this clonotype was seen many times. The chain uses TRBV7-3 and TRBJ2-1; D gene uncertain. Germline lookup yields CDR1 SGHTA and CDR2 FQGTGA. CDR3 length equals 13 residues. The ends were cut back, 1 base at V and 8 bases at J, with 9 bases in the middle. The chain's CDR3 is CASSLMVADEQFF. CDR3 coding DNA: TGTGCCAGCAGCTTAATGGTGGCAGATGAGCAGTTCTTC.

V gene TRBV20-1 combines with J gene TRBJ1-4, with D perhaps TRBD1 (5 bases). V lost 6 bases and J 8 bases, leaving 13 bases between the germline ends. The CDR3 has 12 residues. Germline loops: CDR1 DFQATT, CDR2 SNEGSKA (reference sequence). In nucleotides, the CDR3 is TGCAGTGCCGGCAGGGTTGAGGAAAAACTGTTTTTT. Translated: CSAGRVEEKLFF.